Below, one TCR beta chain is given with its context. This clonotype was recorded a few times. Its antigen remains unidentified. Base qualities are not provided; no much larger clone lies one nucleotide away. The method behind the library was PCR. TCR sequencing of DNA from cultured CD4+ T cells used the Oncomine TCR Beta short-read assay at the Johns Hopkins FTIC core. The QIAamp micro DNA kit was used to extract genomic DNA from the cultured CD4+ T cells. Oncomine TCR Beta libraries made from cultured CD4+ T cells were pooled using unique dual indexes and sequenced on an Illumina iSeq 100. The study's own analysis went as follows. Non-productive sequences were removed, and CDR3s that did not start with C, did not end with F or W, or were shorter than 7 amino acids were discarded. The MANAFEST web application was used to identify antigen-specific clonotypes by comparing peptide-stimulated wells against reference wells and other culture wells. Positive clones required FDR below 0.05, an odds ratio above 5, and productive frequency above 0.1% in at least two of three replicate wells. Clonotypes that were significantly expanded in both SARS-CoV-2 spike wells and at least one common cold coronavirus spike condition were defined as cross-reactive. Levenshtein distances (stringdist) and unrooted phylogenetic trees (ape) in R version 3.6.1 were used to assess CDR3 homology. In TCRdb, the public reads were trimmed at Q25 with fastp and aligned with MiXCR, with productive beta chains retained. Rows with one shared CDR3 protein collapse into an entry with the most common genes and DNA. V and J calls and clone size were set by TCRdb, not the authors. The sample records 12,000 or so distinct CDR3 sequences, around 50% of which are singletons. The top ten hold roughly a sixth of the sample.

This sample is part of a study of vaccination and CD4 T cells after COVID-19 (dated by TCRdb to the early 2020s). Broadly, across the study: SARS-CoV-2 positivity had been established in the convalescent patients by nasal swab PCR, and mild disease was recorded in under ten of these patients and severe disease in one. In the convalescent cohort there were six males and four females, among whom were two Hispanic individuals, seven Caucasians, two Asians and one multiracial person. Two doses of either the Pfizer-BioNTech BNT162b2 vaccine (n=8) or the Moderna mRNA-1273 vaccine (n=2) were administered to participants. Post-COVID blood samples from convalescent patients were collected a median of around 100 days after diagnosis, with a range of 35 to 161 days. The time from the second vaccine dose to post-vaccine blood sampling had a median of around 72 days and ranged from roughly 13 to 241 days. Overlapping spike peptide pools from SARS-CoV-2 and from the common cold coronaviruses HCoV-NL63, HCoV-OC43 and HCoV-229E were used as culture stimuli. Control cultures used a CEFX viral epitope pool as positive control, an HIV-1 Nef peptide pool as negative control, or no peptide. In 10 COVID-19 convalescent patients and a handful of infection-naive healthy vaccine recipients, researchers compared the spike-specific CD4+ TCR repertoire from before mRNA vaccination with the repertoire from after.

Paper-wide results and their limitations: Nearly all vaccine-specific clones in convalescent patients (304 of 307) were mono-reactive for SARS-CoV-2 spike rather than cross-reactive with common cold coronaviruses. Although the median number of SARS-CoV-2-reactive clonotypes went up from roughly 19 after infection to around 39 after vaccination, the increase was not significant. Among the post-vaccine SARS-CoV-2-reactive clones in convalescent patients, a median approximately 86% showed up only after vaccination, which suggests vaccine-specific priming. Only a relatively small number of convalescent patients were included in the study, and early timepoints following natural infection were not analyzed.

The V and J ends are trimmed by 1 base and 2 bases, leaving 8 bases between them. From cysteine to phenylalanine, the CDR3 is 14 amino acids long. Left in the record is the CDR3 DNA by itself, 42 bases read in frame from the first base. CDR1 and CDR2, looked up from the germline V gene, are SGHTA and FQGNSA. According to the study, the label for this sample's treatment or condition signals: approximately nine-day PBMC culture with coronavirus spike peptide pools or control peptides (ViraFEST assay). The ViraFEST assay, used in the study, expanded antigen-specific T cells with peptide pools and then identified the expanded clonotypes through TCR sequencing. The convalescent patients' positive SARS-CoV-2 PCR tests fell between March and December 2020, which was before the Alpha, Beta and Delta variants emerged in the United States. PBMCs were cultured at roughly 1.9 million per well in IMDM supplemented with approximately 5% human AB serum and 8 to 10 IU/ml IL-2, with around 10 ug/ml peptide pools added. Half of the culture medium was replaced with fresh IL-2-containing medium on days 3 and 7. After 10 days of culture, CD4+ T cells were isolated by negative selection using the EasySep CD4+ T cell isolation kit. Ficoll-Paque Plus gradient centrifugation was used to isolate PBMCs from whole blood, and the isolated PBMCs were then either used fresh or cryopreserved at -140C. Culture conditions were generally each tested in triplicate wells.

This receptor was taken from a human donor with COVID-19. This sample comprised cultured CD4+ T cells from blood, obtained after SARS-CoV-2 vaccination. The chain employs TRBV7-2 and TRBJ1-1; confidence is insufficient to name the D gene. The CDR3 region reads CASSLGGGNTEAFF. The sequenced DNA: TGTGCCAGCAGCTTAGGAGGAGGCAACACTGAAGCTTTCTTT.